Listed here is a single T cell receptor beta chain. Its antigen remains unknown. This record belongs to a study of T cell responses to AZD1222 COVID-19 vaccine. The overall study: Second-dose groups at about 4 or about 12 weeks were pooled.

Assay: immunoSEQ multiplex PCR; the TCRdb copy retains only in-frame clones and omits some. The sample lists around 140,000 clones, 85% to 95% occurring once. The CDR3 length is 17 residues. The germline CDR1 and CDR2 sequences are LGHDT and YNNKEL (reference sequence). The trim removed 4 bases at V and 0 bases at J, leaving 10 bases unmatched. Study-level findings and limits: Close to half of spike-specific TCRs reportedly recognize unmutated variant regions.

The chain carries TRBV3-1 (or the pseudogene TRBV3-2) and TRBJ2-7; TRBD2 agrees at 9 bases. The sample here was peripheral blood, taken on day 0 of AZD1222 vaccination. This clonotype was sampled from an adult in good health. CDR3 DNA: TGTGCCAGCAGCCGAGATGAGAGCGGGAGGAGCTCCTACGAGCAGTACTTC. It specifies CASSRDESGRSSYEQYF.